This T cell receptor beta chain was obtained from a study of cytomegalovirus exposure and HLA in healthy donors. The CDR3 is 15 residues long. Trimming at V came to 5 bases and at J to 8 bases, leaving 14 bases not matched to a gene. Germline lookup yields CDR1 SGHTA and CDR2 FQGNSA. 13 Jbeta primers and 60 Vbeta primers were used for the PCR. The data were produced by immunoSEQ multiplex PCR, yet TCRdb's version contains in-frame clones alone and is incomplete. The sample has some 160,000 clones, 60% to 80% seen once. The sequenced sample consisted of PBMCs. The receptor was derived from a man aged 55 to 69 in good health and CMV-seronegative. The rearrangement links TRBV7-2 to TRBJ1-2; 7 bases agree with TRBD1. The CDR3 DNA reads as TGTGCCAGCAGCCCCGACAGGGTGGGAGGAAGAGGCTACACCTTC. It specifies CASSPDRVGGRGYTF.